This TCR beta chain was identified during a study of shared clonotypes between healthy human individuals. Study conclusions and caveats: Large depth notwithstanding, sorted-subset sequencing proved incomplete by rarefaction.

As concerns this clone: Its antigen is undetermined.

Trimming removed 4 bases from V and 1 base from J, with 10 bases in between. This CDR3 has 14 residues. Germline CDR1 and CDR2: MDHEN and SYDVKM. Produced via immunoSEQ multiplex PCR; TCRdb's table is partial and in-frame only. The sample carries approximately 2.5 million clones, approximately 92% recorded once. The receptor's source is a man aged 18-30 years in good health. The genes are TRBV28 and TRBJ1-1; TRBD1 is a possible D gene (6 bases). The sample comprised naive CD4+ T cells sorted from blood. As for subset: CD45RA+ positively selected. CDR3 sequence (DNA): TGTGCCAGCAGTTGGGGACATAAGAACACTGAAGCTTTCTTT. This translates into CASSWGHKNTEAFF.